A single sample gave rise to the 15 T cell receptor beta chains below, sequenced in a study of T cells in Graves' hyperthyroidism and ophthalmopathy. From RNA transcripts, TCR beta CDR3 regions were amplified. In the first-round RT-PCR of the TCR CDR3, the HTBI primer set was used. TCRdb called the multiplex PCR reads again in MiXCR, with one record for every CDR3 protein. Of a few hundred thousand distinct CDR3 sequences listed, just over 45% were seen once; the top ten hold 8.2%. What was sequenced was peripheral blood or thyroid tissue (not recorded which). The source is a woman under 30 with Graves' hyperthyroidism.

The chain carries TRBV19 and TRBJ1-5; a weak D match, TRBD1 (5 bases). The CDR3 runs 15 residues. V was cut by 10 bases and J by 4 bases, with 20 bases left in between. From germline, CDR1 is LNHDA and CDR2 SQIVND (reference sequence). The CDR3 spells CATTARGRPNQPQHF. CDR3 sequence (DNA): TGTGCCACCACTGCCCGGGGCAGACCGAATCAGCCCCAGCATTTT.

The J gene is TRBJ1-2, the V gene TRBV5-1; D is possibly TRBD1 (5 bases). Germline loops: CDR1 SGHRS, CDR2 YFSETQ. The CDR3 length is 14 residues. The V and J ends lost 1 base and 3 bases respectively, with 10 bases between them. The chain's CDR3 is CASSLRLGDYGYTF. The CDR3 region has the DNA TGCGCCAGCAGCTTGAGGTTGGGGGACTATGGCTACACCTTC.

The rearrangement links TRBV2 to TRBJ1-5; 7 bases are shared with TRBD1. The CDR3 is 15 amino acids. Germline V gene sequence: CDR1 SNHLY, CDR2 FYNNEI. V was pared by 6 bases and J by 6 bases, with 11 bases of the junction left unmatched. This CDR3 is CASRVNRGVPQPQHF. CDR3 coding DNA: TGTGCCAGCAGAGTGAACAGGGGCGTCCCTCAGCCCCAGCATTTT.

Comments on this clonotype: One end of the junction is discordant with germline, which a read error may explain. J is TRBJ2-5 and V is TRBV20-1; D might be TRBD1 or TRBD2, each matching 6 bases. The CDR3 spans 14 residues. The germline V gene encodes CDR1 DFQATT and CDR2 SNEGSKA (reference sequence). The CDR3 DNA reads TGCAGTGCTAGAGAGACCCTAAGGGGGGAGACTCAGTACTTC. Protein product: CSARETLRGETQYF.

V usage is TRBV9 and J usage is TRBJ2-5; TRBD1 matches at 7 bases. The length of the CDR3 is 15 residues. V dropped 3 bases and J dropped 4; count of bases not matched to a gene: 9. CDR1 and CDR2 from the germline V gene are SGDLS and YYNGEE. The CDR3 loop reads CASSESGTVSETQYF. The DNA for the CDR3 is TGTGCCAGCAGCGAATCCGGGACAGTCTCAGAGACCCAGTACTTC.

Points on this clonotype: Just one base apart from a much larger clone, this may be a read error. For the CDR3, the DNA is TGTGCCACCAGTGAGCAGGTGATGAACACTGAAGCTTTCTTT. Amino acid sequence: CATSEQVMNTEAFF. This sequence joins TRBV24-1 and TRBJ1-1, with D unclear. Germline-derived CDR1 and CDR2 are KGHDR and SFDVKD. The CDR3 sequence is 14 residues long. With 4 bases removed from V and 0 bases from J, the gap between germline ends came to 8 bases.

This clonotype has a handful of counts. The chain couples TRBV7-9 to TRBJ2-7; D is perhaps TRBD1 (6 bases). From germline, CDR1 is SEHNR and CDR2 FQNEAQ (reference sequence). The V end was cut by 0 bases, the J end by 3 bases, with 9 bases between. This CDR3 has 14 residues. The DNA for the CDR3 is TGTGCCAGCAGCTTAGCGGAACAGGGCTACGAGCAGTACTTC. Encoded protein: CASSLAEQGYEQYF.

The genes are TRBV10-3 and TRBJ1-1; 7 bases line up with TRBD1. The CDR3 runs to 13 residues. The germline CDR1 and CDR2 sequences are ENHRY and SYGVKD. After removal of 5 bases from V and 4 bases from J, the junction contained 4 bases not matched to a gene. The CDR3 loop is CAISMAGGTEAFF. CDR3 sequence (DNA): TGTGCCATCAGTATGGCAGGGGGCACTGAAGCTTTCTTT.

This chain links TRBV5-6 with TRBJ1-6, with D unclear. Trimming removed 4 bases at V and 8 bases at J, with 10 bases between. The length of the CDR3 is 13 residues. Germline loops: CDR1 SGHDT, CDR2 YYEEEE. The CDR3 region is CASSVVQDSPLHF. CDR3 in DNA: TGTGCCAGCAGCGTGGTCCAGGATTCACCCCTCCACTTT.

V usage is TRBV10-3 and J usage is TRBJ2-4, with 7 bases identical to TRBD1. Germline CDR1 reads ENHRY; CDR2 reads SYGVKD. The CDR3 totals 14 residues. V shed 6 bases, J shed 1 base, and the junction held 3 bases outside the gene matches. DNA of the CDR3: TGTGCCATCAGAGGGGGCTCGGCCAAAAACATTCAGTACTTC. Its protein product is CAIRGGSAKNIQYF.

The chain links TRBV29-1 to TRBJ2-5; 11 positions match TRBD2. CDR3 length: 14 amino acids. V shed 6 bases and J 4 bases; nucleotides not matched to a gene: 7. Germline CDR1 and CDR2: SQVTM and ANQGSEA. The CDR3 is CSVTLAGEGETQYF. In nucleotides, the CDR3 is TGCAGCGTCACACTAGCGGGAGAAGGAGAGACCCAGTACTTC.

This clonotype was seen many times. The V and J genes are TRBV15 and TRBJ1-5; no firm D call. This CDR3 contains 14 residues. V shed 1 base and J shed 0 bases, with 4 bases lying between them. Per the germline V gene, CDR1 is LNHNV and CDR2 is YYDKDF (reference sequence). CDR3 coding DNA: TGTGCCACCAGCAGAGTGGATAGCAATCAGCCCCAGCATTTT. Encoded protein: CATSRVDSNQPQHF.

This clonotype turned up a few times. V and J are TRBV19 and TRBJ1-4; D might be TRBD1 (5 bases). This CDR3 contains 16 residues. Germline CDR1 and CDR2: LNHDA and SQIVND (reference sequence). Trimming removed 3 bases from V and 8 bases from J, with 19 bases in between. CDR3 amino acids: CASSIGSTGGDEKLFF. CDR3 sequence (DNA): TGTGCCAGTAGTATCGGAAGTACGGGGGGGGACGAAAAACTGTTTTTT. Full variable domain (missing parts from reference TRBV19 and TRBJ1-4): DGGITQSPKYLFRKEGQNVTLSCEQNLNHDAMYWYRQDPGQGLRLIYYSQIVNDFQKGDIAEGYSVSREKKESFPLTVTSAQKNPTAFYLCASSIGSTGGDEKLFFGSGTQLSVL.

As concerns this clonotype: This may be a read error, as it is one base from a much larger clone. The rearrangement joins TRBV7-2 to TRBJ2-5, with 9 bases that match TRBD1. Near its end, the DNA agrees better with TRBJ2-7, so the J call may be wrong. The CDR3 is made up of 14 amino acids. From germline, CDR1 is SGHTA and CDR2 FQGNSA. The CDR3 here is CASSLGQGLVEQYF. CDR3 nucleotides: TGTGCCAGCAGCTTGGGACAGGGTTTAGTCGAGCAGTACTTC.

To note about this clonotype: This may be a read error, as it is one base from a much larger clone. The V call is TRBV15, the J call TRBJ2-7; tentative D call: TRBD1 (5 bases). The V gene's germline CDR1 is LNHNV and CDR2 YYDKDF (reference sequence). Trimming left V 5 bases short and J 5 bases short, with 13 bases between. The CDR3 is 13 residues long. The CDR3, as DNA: TGTGCCACCAGCCCAGGCCTAGGGGACGAGCAGTACTTC. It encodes CATSPGLGDEQYF. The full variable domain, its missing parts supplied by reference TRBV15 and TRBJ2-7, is DAMVIQNPRYQVTQFGKPVTLSCSQTLNHNVMYWYQQKSSQAPKLLFHYYDKDFNNEADTPDNFQSRRPNTSFCFLDIRSPGLGDTAMYLCATSPGLGDEQYFGPGTRLTVT.